This T cell receptor beta chain was profiled in a study of blood T cell repertoires in COVID-19. Across the study: Specimens from acute and convalescent COVID-19 originated in the United States, Italy and Spain. Sample material is recorded as cDNA or gDNA derived from T cells, B-cell-depleted T cells, or PBMCs.

The germline V gene has CDR1 KGHSH and CDR2 LQKENI. The CDR3 consists of 13 residues. V dropped 2 bases and J dropped 2 bases, with 6 bases sitting between them. This study enrolled people aged about 18 to 100 from about 26 US geographic areas. Per the authors' pipeline: Amplification from reference gene primers served as the basis for estimated nucleated cell counts. The method was immunoSEQ multiplex PCR; TCRdb's version includes in-frame clones alone and lacks a portion of them. D and trimming come from the DNA, and the V and J calls and clone size come from that table. The repertoire holds approximately 210,000 clones, with roughly three quarters as singletons.

The rearrangement links TRBV18 to TRBJ1-1; D is unclear. The sample consisted of PBMCs or T cells enriched from blood (not recorded which). The origin of this receptor is a woman between 50 and 59 years old with acute COVID-19. Written as DNA, the CDR3 is TGTGCCAGCTCACCAAACAGCAACACTGAAGCTTTCTTT. Translating gives CASSPNSNTEAFF. The full variable domain, rest sourced from reference TRBV18 and TRBJ1-1, is NAGVMQNPRHLVRRRGQEARLRCSPMKGHSHVYWYRQLPEEGLKFMVYLQKENIIDESGMPKERFSAEFPKEGPSILRIQQVVRGDSAAYFCASSPNSNTEAFFGQGTRLTVV.